The subject of this entry is one T cell receptor (beta chain). Its antigen is not identified. Here immunoSEQ multiplex PCR was the method, and the copy in TCRdb shows in-frame clones only, minus some. The sample yields some 120,000 clones, under 95% seen once. These data belong to a study of T cell responses to AZD1222 COVID-19 vaccine. Study-level points and caveats: Close to half of spike-specific TCRs reportedly recognize unmutated variant regions.

V lost 7 bases and J 0 bases, leaving 13 bases between the germline ends. CDR3 size: 15 residues. CDR1 is MDHEN and CDR2 is SYDVKM in the germline V gene. The chain joins TRBV28 to TRBJ2-1; no reliable D call. The starting material was peripheral blood, obtained on day 0 of AZD1222 vaccination. This clonotype was obtained from an adult in good health. The CDR3 bases are TGTGCCAGCACGAACGGCCTGAGCTCCTACAATGAGCAGTTCTTC. This gives the protein CASTNGLSSYNEQFF. Combining the CDR3 with reference TRBV28 and TRBJ2-1 gives the whole variable domain DVKVTQSSRYLVKRTGEKVFLECVQDMDHENMFWYRQDPGLGLRLIYFSYDVKMKEKGDIPEGYSVSREKKERFSLILESASTNQTSMYLCASTNGLSSYNEQFFGPGTRLTVL.